What follows are 12 T cell receptor beta chains derived from one specimen sequenced in a study of CD8+CD57+ T cells in acquired aplastic anemia. Genomic DNA templated the TCR beta VDJ and CDR3 profiling. TCRdb recomputed calls from the reads with MiXCR, one row per CDR3 protein. Here the sample spans about 220,000 distinct CDR3 sequences, roughly half being singletons. Patients included in sequencing had previously demonstrated CD8+CD57+ cell expansion by flow cytometry. What was sequenced was sorted CD4+, CD8+, or CD8+CD57+ T cells (not recorded which) from PBMCs. These TCRs come from a human donor with aplastic anemia.

There are many counts of this clonotype. The CDR3 loop is CASSLRWRTGGSGANVLTF. The CDR3 region has the DNA TGTGCCAGCAGTTTAAGGTGGCGGACAGGGGGCAGTGGGGCCAACGTCCTGACTTTC. This chain connects TRBV12-3 or TRBV12-4 to TRBJ2-6, with 11 bases that match TRBD1. This CDR3 region has 19 residues. V lost 2 bases to trimming and J lost 3 bases; unmatched junction nucleotides: 9.

The V call is TRBV6-1, the J call TRBJ1-2; D uncertain. Germline loops: CDR1 MNHNS, CDR2 SASEGT. Trimming took 5 bases from V and 8 from J, leaving 15 bases between them. The CDR3 covers 13 residues. The CDR3 sequence is CASSYTPGSGYTF. In nucleotides, the CDR3 is TGTGCCAGCAGTTACACACCAGGATCCGGCTACACCTTC.

V gene TRBV2 combines with J gene TRBJ1-2, with 9 bases fitting TRBD1. The germline gives CDR1 SNHLY, CDR2 FYNNEI. This CDR3 contains 14 residues. With 5 bases clipped from V and 5 bases from J, the junction kept 6 bases outside the gene matches. The CDR3 coding sequence is TGTGCCAGCAGTTCCCACGGGACAGGGTATGGCTACACCTTC. This encodes CASSSHGTGYGYTF.

This chain connects TRBV15 to TRBJ1-5; D unclear. The CDR3 spans 16 residues. CDR1 is LNHNV and CDR2 is YYDKDF in the germline V gene (reference sequence). Trimming shortened V by 4 bases and J by 0 bases, and 13 bases separated the two germline ends. The CDR3 here is CATSTTGVHSNQPQHF. The CDR3 DNA is TGTGCCACCAGCACCACCGGCGTTCATAGCAATCAGCCCCAGCATTTT.

The chain recombines TRBV7-9 with TRBJ1-2; no reliable D call. The CDR3 has 13 amino acids. V lost 0 bases to trimming and J lost 1 base, with 3 bases between them. The germline V gene encodes CDR1 SEHNR and CDR2 FQNEAQ (reference sequence). Here the CDR3 DNA reads TGTGCCAGCAGCTTAGCCAGTAACTATGGCTACACCTTC. It translates to CASSLASNYGYTF. Filled out from reference TRBV7-9 and TRBJ1-2, the complete variable domain reads DTGVSQNPRHKITKRGQNVTFRCDPISEHNRLYWYRQTLGQGPEFLTYFQNEAQLEKSRLLSDRFSAERPKGSFSTLEIQRTEQGDSAMYLCASSLASNYGYTFGSGTRLTVV.

This clonotype has at least ten counts. CDR3 sequence reads: CSVEISGRLKYF. CDR3 sequence (DNA): TGCAGCGTTGAAATCTCTGGGCGGTTAAAGTACTTC. The chain combines TRBV29-1 with TRBJ2-5, with no clear D. CDR3 size: 12 residues. The ends were cut back, 2 bases at V and 12 bases at J, with 16 bases in the middle. The germline gives CDR1 SQVTM, CDR2 ANQGSEA.

The J gene is TRBJ2-1, the V gene TRBV10-2; a possible D gene is TRBD2 (5 bases). V lost 0 bases and J 5 bases, leaving 11 bases between the germline ends. The CDR3 is made up of 15 amino acids. Per the germline V gene, CDR1 is WSHSY and CDR2 is SAAADI. In DNA form, the CDR3 reads TGCGCCAGCAGTGAGTCTACCGGGAATAACAATGAGCAGTTCTTC. Its translation: CASSESTGNNNEQFF.

The J gene is TRBJ1-3, the V gene TRBV20-1; D gene unclear. The CDR3 length is 14 residues. In germline, CDR1 is DFQATT, CDR2 SNEGSKA (reference sequence). Trimming pared 5 bases from V and 0 bases from J, leaving 11 bases between. The CDR3 nucleotides are TGCAGTGCTCGAAAAGGAAGCTCTGGAAACACCATATATTTT. Amino acid sequence: CSARKGSSGNTIYF.

The chain has TRBV7-2 and TRBJ2-1; TRBD1 matches at 7 bases. Germline V CDR1 and CDR2: SGHTA, FQGNSA. The CDR3 is made up of 15 amino acids. Unmatched junction bases numbered 11, after V lost 5 bases and J lost 7 bases. The CDR3 DNA follows: TGTGCCAGCAGCCGACTCCCGACAGGGCGAAATGAGCAGTTCTTC. Translated: CASSRLPTGRNEQFF.

This chain connects TRBV10-3 to TRBJ1-2; TRBD1 matches at 9 bases. The germline V gene has CDR1 ENHRY and CDR2 SYGVKD. With 0 bases clipped from V and 4 bases from J, the junction kept 6 bases outside the gene matches. This CDR3 region has 16 residues. CDR3 sequence: CAISESRTGVAYGYTF. As DNA, the CDR3 is TGTGCCATCAGTGAGTCAAGGACAGGGGTTGCCTATGGCTACACCTTC.

The chain recombines TRBV10-3 with TRBJ2-3; TRBD1 might be the D (5 bases). The CDR3 is made up of 14 amino acids. Between the trimmed V and J ends, which lost 5 bases and 0 bases, there was a span of 9 bases. The germline gives CDR1 ENHRY, CDR2 SYGVKD. The CDR3 region is CAISWTISTDTQYF. Written as DNA, the CDR3 is TGTGCCATCAGTTGGACAATTAGCACAGATACGCAGTATTTT.

This clonotype was seen repeatedly, ten times or more. The chain is built from TRBV20-1 and TRBJ2-7, with 10 positions matching TRBD2. The CDR3 totals 16 residues. The germline V gene encodes CDR1 DFQATT and CDR2 SNEGSKA (reference sequence). J gave up 2 bases and V 3 bases, and 10 bases lay outside the gene matches. The CDR3 is CSARGPAGGHPYEQYF. Here the CDR3 DNA reads TGCAGTGCTAGGGGCCCAGCGGGAGGGCACCCCTACGAGCAGTACTTC.